This TCR beta chain was obtained from a study of vaccination effects on CD4 cells after COVID-19 (dated 2022 in TCRdb). As for the study more broadly: Each participant got two doses of an mRNA SARS-CoV-2 vaccine, either BNT162b2 or mRNA-1273. The Oncomine TCR Beta short-read assay on an Illumina iSeq 100 was used to sequence cultures from other donors in the study. Altogether, 10 COVID-19 convalescent patients and several SARS-CoV-2-naive healthy vaccine recipients made up the full study. SARS-CoV-2 spike-specific CD4+ TCR repertoires were compared before and after mRNA vaccination in COVID-19 convalescent patients and in infection-naive vaccine recipients.

The CDR1 and CDR2 encoded by the germline V gene (reference sequence) are LNHNV and YYDKDF. Between the V and J ends, shortened by 0 bases and 6 bases respectively, the junction contains 7 bases. The CDR3 has 13 amino acids, counting the end cysteine and phenylalanine. The read is trimmed to its CDR3 DNA, 39 bases read in frame from base 1. In the ViraFEST assay, PBMC were stimulated with viral peptide pools, and TCR sequencing was then used to find antigen-specific CD4+ T cell clonotypes based on their expansion. After around 11 days of culture, CD4+ T cells were isolated with the EasySep CD4+ T cell isolation kit. Healthy vaccine recipients had no prior SARS-CoV-2 infection, confirmed by negative nucleocapsid antibodies before and after vaccination. Some 2 million PBMC per well were cultured in IMDM with around 5.3% human AB serum, 10 IU/ml IL-2 and gentamicin, plus 10 ug/ml peptides. Half of the culture medium was replaced with fresh IL-2-containing medium on days 3 and 7. Unless otherwise noted, each peptide stimulation condition was cultured in triplicate wells. Using Ficoll-Paque Plus gradient centrifugation, PBMC were separated from whole blood and then either used fresh or cryopreserved at -140C. The overlapping peptide pools covered the spike proteins of SARS-CoV-2 and of the common cold coronaviruses HCoV-NL63, HCoV-OC43 and HCoV-229E. The QIAamp micro DNA kit was used to extract genomic DNA from the cultured CD4+ T cells.

In regard to this clone: Its antigen specificity is not known. One base away there is no much larger clone; base qualities are not given.

General study outcomes and caveats: Among healthy vaccine recipients, nearly all vaccine-induced clones were SARS-CoV-2 mono-reactive, and just 1 of 255 was cross-reactive with common cold coronaviruses. Marked clonal contraction was observed in both infection-induced and vaccine-induced clones at late post-vaccination timepoints, consistent with waning T cell responses. The study was limited by a small number of convalescent patients, and early post-infection timepoints were lacking.

Libraries were built with the immunoSEQ multiplex PCR assay. TCR beta CDR3 sequencing was performed on DNA from the cultured, isolated CD4+ T cells. On the study's bioinformatics: Non-productive TCR sequences were removed, reads were trimmed to the CDR3 region, and CDR3s of at least 7 amino acids were retained. The MANAFEST web app was used to pick out antigen-specific clonotypes by comparing their expansion in peptide wells with that in reference cultures. For clones to be considered positive, expansion at FDR<0.05 versus reference and all other wells, an odds ratio above 5, and a frequency above 0.1% in two replicate wells were required. Cross-reactive clonotypes were defined as significantly expanded in SARS-CoV-2 spike wells and in at least one common cold coronavirus spike condition. CDR3 similarity was assessed by Levenshtein distance using the stringdist R package, and unrooted trees were constructed with ape in R 3.6.1. The clones in this table, taken by TCRdb from immuneACCESS, are in-frame only. Not every clone is retained; where verified, under half of the shortfall comes from an unresolved V gene, and the cause of the rest is unknown. V and J calls and clone size follow that table, whereas D and trimming were derived from the DNA. For this sample the table gives roughly 76,000 clones, of which roughly 72% were detected only once. The top ten clonotypes cover 1.5% to 2% of the sample.

This TCR came from a human donor who received a COVID-19 vaccine. The chain is made from TRBV15 and TRBJ2-3, with no D gene named confidently. The sample consisted of CD4+ T cells from PBMCs cultured with HCoV-229E spike peptides, taken before COVID-19 vaccination. The sample's cell subset or site, from its label and the paper: HCoV-229E spike overlapping peptide pool stimulation. In nucleotides, the sequence is TGTGCCACCAGCAGAGACATATCGGATACGCAGTATTTT. This yields the protein CATSRDISDTQYF.